This T cell receptor (beta chain) was identified during a study of T cells in Graves' hyperthyroidism and ophthalmopathy. About the research overall: Peripheral blood was collected at initial diagnosis, before any treatment.

Whole-study findings and limits: The blood repertoire included most of the expanded thyroid clonotypes above 0.001.

Uncontrolled infections, other autoimmune diseases, pregnancy or lactation led to exclusion of patients. The germline CDR1 and CDR2 sequences are LNHDA and SQIVND (reference sequence). This CDR3 is built from 17 residues. With 8 bases removed from V and 0 bases from J, the gap between germline ends came to 19 bases. RNA transcripts served as the template for amplifying TCR beta CDR3 regions. Primed by the HTBI set, a first-round RT-PCR was run on the TCR CDR3. TCRdb independently ran MiXCR on the multiplex PCR reads; one entry per CDR3 protein. The table lists hundreds of thousands of distinct CDR3 sequences, around 38% of them singletons. The sample holds many counts of this clonotype. Its antigen is unknown.

The sequence derives from a man aged 18 to 30 with Graves' hyperthyroidism. The sequencing sample was made of blood. The rearrangement uses TRBV19 and TRBJ2-2; maybe TRBD1 (6 bases). CDR3 nucleotides: TGTGCCAGTCGAACGATTACGGGACAAACGAACACCGGGGAGCTGTTTTTT. Translated, it gives CASRTITGQTNTGELFF.